The T cell receptor beta chain described here comes from a study of CD8+ T cells in alopecia areata. RNA, once extracted, was reverse transcribed into cDNA for use as the sequencing template. Measured with immunoSEQ multiplex PCR; TCRdb has only the in-frame clones, and not every one. The sample shows 110,000 or so clones, approximately 51% of them seen only once. The CDR3 runs 16 residues. Trimming took 3 bases from V and 0 from J; bases not matched to a gene: 5. CDR1 and CDR2 (germline): LGHNA, YNFKEQ. Treatment meaning: oral pan-JAK inhibitor, 5-10 mg twice daily. The rearrangement uses TRBV4-2 and TRBJ1-5, with 7 positions matching TRBD1. This clonotype was obtained from a human donor with alopecia areata. The source was CD4+ T cells sorted from blood, collected at week 24, from a patient treated with tofacitinib. CDR3 DNA sequence: TGTGCCAGCAGCCAGGGACAGCCCTATAGCAATCAGCCCCAGCATTTT. Translation gives CASSQGQPYSNQPQHF.